This T cell receptor (beta chain) is drawn from a study of blood T cell repertoires in COVID-19. About the research overall: COVID-19 samples collected from the United States, Italy and Spain covered acute and convalescent phases.

J lost 0 bases, V lost 3 bases, and 11 bases had no gene match. Looked up from germline, CDR1 is SGHVS and CDR2 is FQNEAQ. There are 18 residues in the CDR3. While infection was still active, Seattle patients were enrolled and then followed longitudinally. The table came from immunoSEQ multiplex PCR; TCRdb's copy has only in-frame clones and leaves some out. Of about 370,000 clones listed, roughly 90% were seen once; the top ten hold 2.5% to 3.5%. V usage is TRBV7-8 and J usage is TRBJ2-1, with 7 bases aligning to TRBD1. Sample: peripheral blood. This clonotype originated in a woman aged 25 to 39 with COVID-19, enrolled during active disease. The CDR3 region is CASSLVNRGSSSYNEQFF. Here the CDR3 DNA reads TGTGCCAGCAGCTTGGTGAACAGGGGATCTAGCTCCTACAATGAGCAGTTCTTC.